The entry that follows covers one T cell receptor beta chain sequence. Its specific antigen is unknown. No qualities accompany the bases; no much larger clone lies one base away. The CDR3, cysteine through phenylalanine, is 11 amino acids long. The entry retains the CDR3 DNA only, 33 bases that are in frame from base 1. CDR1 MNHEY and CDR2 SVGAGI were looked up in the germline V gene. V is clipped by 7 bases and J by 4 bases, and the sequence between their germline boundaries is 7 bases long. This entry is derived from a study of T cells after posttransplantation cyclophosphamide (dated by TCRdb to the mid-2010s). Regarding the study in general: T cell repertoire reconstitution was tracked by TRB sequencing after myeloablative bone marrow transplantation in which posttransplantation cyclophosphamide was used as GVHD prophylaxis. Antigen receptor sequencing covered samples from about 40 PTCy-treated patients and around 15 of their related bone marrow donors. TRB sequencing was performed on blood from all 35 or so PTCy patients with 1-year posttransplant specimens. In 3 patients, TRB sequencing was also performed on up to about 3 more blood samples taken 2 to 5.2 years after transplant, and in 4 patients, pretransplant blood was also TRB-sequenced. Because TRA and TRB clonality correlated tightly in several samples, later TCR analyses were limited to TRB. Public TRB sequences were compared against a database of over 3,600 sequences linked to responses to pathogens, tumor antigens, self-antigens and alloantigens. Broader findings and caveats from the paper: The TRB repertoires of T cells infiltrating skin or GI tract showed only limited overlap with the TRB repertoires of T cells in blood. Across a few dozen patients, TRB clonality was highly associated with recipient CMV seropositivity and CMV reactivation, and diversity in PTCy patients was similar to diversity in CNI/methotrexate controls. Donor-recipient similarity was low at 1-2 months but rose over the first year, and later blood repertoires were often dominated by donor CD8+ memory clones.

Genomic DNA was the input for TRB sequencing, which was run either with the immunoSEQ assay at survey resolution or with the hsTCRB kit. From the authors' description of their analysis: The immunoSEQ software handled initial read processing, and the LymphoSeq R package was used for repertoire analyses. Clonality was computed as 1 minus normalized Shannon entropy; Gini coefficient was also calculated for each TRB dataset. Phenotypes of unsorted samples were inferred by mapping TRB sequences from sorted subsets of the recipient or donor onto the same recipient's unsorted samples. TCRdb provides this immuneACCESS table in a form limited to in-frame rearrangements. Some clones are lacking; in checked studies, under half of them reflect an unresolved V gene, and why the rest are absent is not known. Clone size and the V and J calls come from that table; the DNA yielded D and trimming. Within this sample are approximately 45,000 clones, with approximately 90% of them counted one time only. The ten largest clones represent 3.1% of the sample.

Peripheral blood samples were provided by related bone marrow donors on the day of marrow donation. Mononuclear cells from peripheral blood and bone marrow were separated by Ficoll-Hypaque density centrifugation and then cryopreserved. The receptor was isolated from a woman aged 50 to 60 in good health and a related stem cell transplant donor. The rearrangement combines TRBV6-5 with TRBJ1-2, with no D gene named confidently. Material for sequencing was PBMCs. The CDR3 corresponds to CASKLGYGYTF. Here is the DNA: TGTGCCAGCAAGCTAGGCTATGGCTACACCTTC.